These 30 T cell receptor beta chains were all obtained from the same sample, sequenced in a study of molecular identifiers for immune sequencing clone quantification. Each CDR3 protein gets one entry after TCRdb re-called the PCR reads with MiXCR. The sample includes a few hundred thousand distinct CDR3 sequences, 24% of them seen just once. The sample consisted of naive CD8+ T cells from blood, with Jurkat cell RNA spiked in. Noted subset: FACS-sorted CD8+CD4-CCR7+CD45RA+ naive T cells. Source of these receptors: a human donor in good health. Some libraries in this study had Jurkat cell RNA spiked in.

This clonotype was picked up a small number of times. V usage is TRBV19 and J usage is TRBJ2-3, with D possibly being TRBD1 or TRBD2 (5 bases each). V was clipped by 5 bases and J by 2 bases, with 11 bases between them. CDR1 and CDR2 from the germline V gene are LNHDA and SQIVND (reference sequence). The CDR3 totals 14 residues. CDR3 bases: TGTGCCAGTAGTCCGGGGCCCCTCACAGATACGCAGTATTTT. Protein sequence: CASSPGPLTDTQYF.

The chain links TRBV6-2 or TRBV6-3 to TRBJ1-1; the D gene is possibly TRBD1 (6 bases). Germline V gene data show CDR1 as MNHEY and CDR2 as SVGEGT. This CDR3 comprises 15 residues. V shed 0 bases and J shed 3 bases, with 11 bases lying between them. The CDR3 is CASSYSRGRDTEAFF. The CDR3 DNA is TGTGCCAGCAGTTACTCGCGGGGGCGAGACACTGAAGCTTTCTTT.

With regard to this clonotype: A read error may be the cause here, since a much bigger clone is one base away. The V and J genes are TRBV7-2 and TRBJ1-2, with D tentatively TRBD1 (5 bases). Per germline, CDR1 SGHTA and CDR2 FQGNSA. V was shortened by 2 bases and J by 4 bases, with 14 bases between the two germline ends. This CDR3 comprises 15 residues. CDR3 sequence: CASSLSGGGFYGYTF. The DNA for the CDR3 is TGTGCCAGCAGCTTATCCGGGGGGGGATTCTATGGCTACACCTTC.

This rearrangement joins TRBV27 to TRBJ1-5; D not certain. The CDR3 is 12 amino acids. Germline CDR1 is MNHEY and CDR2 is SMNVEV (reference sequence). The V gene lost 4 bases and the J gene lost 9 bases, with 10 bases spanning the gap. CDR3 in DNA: TGTGCCAGCAGTTCGCCACTTGGGCCCCAGCATTTT. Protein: CASSSPLGPQHF.

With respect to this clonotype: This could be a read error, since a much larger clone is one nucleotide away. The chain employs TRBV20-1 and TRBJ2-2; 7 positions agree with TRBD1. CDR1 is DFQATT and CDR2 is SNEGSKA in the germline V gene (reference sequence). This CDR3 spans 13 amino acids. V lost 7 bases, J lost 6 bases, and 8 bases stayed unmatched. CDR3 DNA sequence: TGCAGTGGAACGACAGGGTTCGCCGGGGAGCTGTTTTTT. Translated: CSGTTGFAGELFF.

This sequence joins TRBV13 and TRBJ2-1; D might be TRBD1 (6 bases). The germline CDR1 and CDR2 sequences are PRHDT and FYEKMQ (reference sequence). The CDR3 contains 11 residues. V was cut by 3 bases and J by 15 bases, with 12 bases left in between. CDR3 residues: CASSFPGVGFF. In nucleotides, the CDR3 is TGTGCCAGCAGCTTCCCAGGGGTTGGGTTCTTC.

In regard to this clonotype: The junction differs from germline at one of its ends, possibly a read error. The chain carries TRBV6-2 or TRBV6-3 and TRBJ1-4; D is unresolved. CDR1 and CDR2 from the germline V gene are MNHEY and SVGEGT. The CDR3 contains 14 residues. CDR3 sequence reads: CACSYVSTNEKLFF. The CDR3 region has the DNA TGTGCCTGCAGTTACGTTTCAACTAATGAAAAACTGTTTTTT.

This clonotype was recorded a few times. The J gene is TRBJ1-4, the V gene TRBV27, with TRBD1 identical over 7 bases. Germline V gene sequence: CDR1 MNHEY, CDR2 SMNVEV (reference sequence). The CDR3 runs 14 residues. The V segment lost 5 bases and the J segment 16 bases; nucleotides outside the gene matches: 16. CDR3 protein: CASSHRGGGTEPFF. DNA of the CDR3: TGTGCCAGCAGTCACAGGGGCGGCGGCACCGAACCGTTTTTT.

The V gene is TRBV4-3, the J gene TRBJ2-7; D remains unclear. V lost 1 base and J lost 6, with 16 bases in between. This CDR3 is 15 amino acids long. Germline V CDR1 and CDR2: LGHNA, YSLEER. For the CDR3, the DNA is TGCGCCAGCAGCCAAGTAGCCTCACGTGGGTCCGAGCAGTACTTC. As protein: CASSQVASRGSEQYF.

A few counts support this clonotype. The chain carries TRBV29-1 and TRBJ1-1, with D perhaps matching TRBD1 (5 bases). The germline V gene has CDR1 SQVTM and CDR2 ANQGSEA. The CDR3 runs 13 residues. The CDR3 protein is CRGGWGITAEAFF. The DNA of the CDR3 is TGCCGCGGGGGGTGGGGGATCACGGCTGAAGCTTTCTTT.

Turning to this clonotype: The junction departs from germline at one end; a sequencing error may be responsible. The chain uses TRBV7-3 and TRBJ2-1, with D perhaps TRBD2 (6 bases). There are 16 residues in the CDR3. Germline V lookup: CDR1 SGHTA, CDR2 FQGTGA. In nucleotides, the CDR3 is TGTGCCAGCAGCTACGATAGCGGAGCCTCCTACAATAAGCAGTTCTTC. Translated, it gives CASSYDSGASYNKQFF.

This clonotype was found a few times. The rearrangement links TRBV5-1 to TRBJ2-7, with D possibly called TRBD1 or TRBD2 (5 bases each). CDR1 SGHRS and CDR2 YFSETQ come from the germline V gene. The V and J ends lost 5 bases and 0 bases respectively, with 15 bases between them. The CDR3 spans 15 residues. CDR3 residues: CASRLRDGSSYEQYF. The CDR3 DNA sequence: TGCGCCAGCAGACTCCGGGACGGAAGCTCCTACGAGCAGTACTTC.

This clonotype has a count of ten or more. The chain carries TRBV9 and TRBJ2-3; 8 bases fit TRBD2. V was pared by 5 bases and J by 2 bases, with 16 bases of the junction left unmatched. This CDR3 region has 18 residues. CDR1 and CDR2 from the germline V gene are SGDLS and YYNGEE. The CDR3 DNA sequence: TGTGCCAGCAGTTTAGAGGGTAGCGGGACGCCTTACACAGATACGCAGTATTTT. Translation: CASSLEGSGTPYTDTQYF.

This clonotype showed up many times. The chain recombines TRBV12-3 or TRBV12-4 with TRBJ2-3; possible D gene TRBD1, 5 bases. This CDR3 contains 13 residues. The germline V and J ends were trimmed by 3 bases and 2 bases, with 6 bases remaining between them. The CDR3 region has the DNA TGTGCCAGCAGTTTGACAGTCACAGATACGCAGTATTTT. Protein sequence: CASSLTVTDTQYF.

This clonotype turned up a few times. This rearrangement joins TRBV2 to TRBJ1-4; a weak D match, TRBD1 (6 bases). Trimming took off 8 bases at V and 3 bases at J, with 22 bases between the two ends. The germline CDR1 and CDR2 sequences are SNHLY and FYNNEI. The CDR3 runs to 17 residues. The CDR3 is CASRPTPRRTANEKLFF. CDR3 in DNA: TGTGCCAGCCGACCAACCCCGAGGAGGACAGCTAATGAAAAACTGTTTTTT.

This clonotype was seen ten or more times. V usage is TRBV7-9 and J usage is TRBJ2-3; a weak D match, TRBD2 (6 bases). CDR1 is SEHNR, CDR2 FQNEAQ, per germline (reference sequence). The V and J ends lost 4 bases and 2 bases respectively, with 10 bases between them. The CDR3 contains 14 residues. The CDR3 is CASSWASDTDTQYF. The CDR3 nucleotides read TGTGCCAGCAGCTGGGCTAGCGACACAGATACGCAGTATTTT.

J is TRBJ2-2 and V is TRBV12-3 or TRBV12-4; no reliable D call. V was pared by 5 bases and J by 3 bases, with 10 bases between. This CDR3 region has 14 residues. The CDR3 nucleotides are TGTGCCAGCAGTCCCCAGCCATACACCGGGGAGCTGTTTTTT. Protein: CASSPQPYTGELFF.

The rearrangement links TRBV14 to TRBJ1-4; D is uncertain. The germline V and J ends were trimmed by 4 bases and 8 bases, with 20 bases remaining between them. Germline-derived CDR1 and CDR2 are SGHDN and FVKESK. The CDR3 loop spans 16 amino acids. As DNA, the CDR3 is TGTGCCAGCAGCCGAGAGCGTGCCTGGGGTGGCGAAAAACTGTTTTTT. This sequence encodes CASSRERAWGGEKLFF.

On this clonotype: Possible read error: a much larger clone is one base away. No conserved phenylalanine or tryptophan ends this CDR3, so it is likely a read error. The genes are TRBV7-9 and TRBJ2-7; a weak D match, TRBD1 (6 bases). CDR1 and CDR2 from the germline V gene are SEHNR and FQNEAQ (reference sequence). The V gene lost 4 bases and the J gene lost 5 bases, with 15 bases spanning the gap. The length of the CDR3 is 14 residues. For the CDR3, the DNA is TGTGCCAGCAGCTCCGTCTCCGCAGGGGACGAGCAGTACCTC. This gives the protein CASSSVSAGDEQYL.

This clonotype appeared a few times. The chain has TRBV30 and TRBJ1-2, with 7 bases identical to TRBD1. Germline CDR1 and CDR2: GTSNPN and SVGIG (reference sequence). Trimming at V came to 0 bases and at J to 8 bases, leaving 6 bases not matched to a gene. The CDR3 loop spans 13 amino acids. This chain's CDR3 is CAWSVTGNEGYTF. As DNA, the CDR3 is TGTGCCTGGAGTGTGACAGGGAACGAGGGCTACACCTTC.

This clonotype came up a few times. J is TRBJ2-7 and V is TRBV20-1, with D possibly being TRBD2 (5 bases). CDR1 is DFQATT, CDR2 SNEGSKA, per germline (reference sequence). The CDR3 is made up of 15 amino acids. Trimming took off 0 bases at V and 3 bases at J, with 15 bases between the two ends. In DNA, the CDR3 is TGCAGTGCTAGAGAGACTACCTCCTCAGTCTACGAGCAGTACTTC. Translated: CSARETTSSVYEQYF.

The CDR3 DNA follows: TGTGCCAGCAGCCAAGATAAGACTAGCGGGGGGGTCCACAATGAGCAGTTCTTC. Its translation: CASSQDKTSGGVHNEQFF. The chain links TRBV14 to TRBJ2-1; 14 nucleotides agree with TRBD2. V was clipped by 0 bases and J by 5 bases; unmatched bases: 6. Germline assignment: CDR1 SGHDN and CDR2 FVKESK. The CDR3 loop spans 18 amino acids.

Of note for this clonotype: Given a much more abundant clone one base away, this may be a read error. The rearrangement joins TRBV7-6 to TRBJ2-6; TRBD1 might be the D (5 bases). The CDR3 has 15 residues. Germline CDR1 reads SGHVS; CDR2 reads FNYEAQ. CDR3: CASSAGISGANVLPF. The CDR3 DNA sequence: TGTGCCAGCAGCGCCGGAATCTCTGGGGCCAACGTCCTGCCTTTC.

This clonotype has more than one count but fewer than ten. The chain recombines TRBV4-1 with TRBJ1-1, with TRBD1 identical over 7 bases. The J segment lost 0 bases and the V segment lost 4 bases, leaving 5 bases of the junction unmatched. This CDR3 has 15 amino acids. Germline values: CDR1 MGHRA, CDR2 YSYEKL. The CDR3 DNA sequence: TGCGCCAGCAGCCGATCGACAGGGCTGAACACTGAAGCTTTCTTT. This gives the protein CASSRSTGLNTEAFF.

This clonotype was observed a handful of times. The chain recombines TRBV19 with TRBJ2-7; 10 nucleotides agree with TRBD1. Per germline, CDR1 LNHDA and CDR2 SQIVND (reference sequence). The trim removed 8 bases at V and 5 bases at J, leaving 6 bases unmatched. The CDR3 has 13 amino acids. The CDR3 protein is CASGTGVVDEQYF. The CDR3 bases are TGTGCCAGTGGGACAGGGGTCGTCGACGAGCAGTACTTC.

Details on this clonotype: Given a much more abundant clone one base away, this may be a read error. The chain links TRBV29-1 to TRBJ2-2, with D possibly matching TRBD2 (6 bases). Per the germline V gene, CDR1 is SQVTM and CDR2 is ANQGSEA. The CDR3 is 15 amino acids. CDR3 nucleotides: TGCAGCGTTGAAGATGGCGGGACCTACACCCGGGAGCTGTTTTTT. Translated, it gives CSVEDGGTYTRELFF.

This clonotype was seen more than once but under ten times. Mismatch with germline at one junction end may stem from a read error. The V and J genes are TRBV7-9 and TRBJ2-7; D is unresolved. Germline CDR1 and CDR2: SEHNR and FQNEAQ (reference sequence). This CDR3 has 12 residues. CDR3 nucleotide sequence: TGTGCCTGCAGCTTGACTGTCTACGAGCAGTACTTC. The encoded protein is CACSLTVYEQYF.

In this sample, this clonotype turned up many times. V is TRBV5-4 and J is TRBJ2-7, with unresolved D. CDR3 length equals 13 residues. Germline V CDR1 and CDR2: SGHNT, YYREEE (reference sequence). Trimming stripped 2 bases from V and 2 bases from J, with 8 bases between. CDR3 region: CASSFPGAYEQYF. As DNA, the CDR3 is TGTGCCAGCAGCTTTCCTGGGGCCTACGAGCAGTACTTC.

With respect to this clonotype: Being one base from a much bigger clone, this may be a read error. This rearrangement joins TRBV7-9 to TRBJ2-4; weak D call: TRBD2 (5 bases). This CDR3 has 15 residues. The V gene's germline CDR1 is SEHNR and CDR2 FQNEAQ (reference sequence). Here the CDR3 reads CASNLAPRAENIQYF. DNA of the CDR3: TGTGCCAGCAACTTAGCCCCGCGGGCAGAAAACATTCAGTACTTC. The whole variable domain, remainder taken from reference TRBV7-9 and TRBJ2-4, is DTGVSQNPRHKITKRGQNVTFRCDPISEHNRLYWYRQTLGQGPEFLTYFQNEAQLEKSRLLSDRFSAERPKGSFSTLEIQRTEQGDSAMYLCASNLAPRAENIQYFGAGTRLSVL.

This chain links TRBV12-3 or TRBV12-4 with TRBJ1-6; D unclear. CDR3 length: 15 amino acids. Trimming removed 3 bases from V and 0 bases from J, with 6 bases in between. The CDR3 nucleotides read TGTGCCAGCAGTTTGCCGAACTCCTATAATTCACCCCTCCACTTT. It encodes CASSLPNSYNSPLHF.